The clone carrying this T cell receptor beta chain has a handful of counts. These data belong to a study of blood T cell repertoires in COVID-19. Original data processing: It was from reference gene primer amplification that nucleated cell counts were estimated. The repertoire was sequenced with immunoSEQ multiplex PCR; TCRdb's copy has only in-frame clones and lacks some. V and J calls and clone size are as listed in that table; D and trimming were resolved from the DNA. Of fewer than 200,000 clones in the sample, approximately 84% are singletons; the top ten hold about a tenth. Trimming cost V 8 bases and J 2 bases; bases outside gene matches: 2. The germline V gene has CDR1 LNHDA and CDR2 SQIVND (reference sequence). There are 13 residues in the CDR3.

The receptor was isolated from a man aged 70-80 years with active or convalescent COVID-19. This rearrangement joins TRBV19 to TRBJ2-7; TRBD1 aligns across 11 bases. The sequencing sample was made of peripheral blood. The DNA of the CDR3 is TGTGCCAGTGGGGGACAGGGGGCCTACGAGCAGTACTTC. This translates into CASGGQGAYEQYF.